The TCR beta chain described here comes from a study of T cells in localized non-small cell lung cancer. Assay: immunoSEQ multiplex PCR; the TCRdb copy retains only in-frame clones and omits some. The sample includes 9,500 to 11,000 clones, 75% to 85% of them seen just once. This clone has a single count. As yet, its antigen is unknown. Study-level results: Measurement of T cell clonality placed uninvolved adjacent lung highest, above the level in tumor. Higher T cell density in the blood was associated with longer overall survival, whereas higher adjacent-lung clonality associated with shorter survival. Multi-region tumor sequencing was not done, so intratumor heterogeneity could not be excluded.

Trimming cost V 3 bases and J 5 bases, with 25 bases left between them. This CDR3 is built from 18 residues. Germline CDR1 reads LNHDA; CDR2 reads SQIVND (reference sequence). The receptor was derived from an older female donor with stage II lung adenocarcinoma. This sequence joins TRBV19 and TRBJ1-1; D perhaps matches TRBD1 (6 bases). The sequencing used peripheral blood mononuclear cells, collected before any cancer treatment. Written as DNA, the CDR3 is TGTGCCAGTAGTATGTCACCATATAAGGAAGGGGGAGATACTGAAGCTTTCTTT. It specifies CASSMSPYKEGGDTEAFF. Using reference TRBV19 and TRBJ1-1 for the parts outside the CDR3, the full variable domain is DGGITQSPKYLFRKEGQNVTLSCEQNLNHDAMYWYRQDPGQGLRLIYYSQIVNDFQKGDIAEGYSVSREKKESFPLTVTSAQKNPTAFYLCASSMSPYKEGGDTEAFFGQGTRLTVV.